The 28 T cell receptor beta chains below were found in one sample sequenced in a study of cytomegalovirus exposure and HLA in healthy donors. PCR employed 60 Vbeta and 13 Jbeta primers. The method was immunoSEQ multiplex PCR; TCRdb's version includes in-frame clones alone and lacks a portion of them. Of roughly 200,000 clones in the sample, about four fifths are singletons; the top ten hold roughly 3%. The sample comprised PBMCs. The source is a female donor in good health and CMV-seronegative.

The V and J genes are TRBV15 and TRBJ2-3; perhaps TRBD1 as D (6 bases). Germline CDR1 is LNHNV and CDR2 is YYDKDF (reference sequence). The CDR3 has 13 residues. With 0 bases removed from V and 13 bases from J, the gap between germline ends came to 14 bases. CDR3 amino acids: CATSRDFGDKKYF. The CDR3 DNA reads TGTGCCACCAGCAGAGATTTCGGGGACAAGAAGTATTTT.

The rearrangement links TRBV5-1 to TRBJ2-3; D is uncertain. CDR3 length: 15 amino acids. CDR1 and CDR2 from the germline V gene are SGHRS and YFSETQ. The ends were cut back, 0 bases at V and 0 bases at J, with 8 bases in the middle. The chain's CDR3 is CASSLERRSTDTQYF. The DNA of the CDR3 is TGCGCCAGCAGCTTGGAACGGCGGAGCACAGATACGCAGTATTTT.

The rearrangement links TRBV5-1 to TRBJ1-2, with 9 nucleotides matching TRBD1. CDR1 and CDR2 (germline): SGHRS, YFSETQ. The CDR3 totals 15 residues. J lost 4 bases, V lost 4 bases, and 8 bases had no gene match. The CDR3 reads CASSAGTGSAYGYTF. The CDR3 DNA reads as TGCGCCAGCAGCGCAGGGACAGGGAGTGCCTATGGCTACACCTTC.

V is TRBV27 and J is TRBJ1-5; 8 positions agree with TRBD1. The germline V gene encodes CDR1 MNHEY and CDR2 SMNVEV (reference sequence). The CDR3 extends over 15 amino acids. Trimming took 5 bases from V and 4 from J; bases not matched to a gene: 7. The CDR3: CASSPRTGSNQPQHF. For the CDR3, the DNA is TGTGCCAGCAGTCCGAGGACAGGGTCAAATCAGCCCCAGCATTTT.

This clone was counted only a few times. The rearrangement joins TRBV30 to TRBJ2-3, with a weak D call TRBD2 (6 bases). The CDR3 runs to 16 residues. Germline assignment: CDR1 GTSNPN and CDR2 SVGIG (reference sequence). Deletions cut 3 bases from V and 0 bases from J, with 16 bases between. This CDR3 is CAWSEYLGTSTDTQYF. The CDR3 nucleotides read TGTGCCTGGAGCGAATACCTGGGGACTAGCACAGATACGCAGTATTTT.

The count of this clone is one. The chain combines TRBV6-1 with TRBJ2-5, with D unclear. The DNA end is a closer match to TRBJ2-7, so the J assignment may be wrong. The CDR3 is 15 residues long. Germline assignment: CDR1 MNHNS and CDR2 SASEGT. The CDR3 region is CASSEQSSFLPEQYF. Here the CDR3 DNA reads TGTGCCAGCAGTGAACAATCGTCCTTTCTCCCCGAGCAGTACTTC.

The chain employs TRBV9 and TRBJ1-1; D is ambiguous. The CDR3 is made up of 14 amino acids. Germline V gene sequence: CDR1 SGDLS, CDR2 YYNGEE. Trimming cost V 4 bases and J 5 bases, with 15 bases left between them. The CDR3 sequence: CASSFVSEETEAFF. CDR3 DNA sequence: TGTGCCAGCAGCTTCGTTTCGGAGGAGACTGAAGCTTTCTTT.

The gene calls are TRBV28 and TRBJ2-1, with 7 bases identical to TRBD2. The germline V gene has CDR1 MDHEN and CDR2 SYDVKM. Trimming removed 6 bases from V and 5 bases from J; junction bases left unmatched: 7. The CDR3 is 14 amino acids. The chain's CDR3 is CASRDTLADNEQFF. The DNA of the CDR3 is TGTGCCAGCAGAGACACCCTAGCGGACAATGAGCAGTTCTTC. Based on the CDR3 plus reference TRBV28 and TRBJ2-1, the full variable domain is DVKVTQSSRYLVKRTGEKVFLECVQDMDHENMFWYRQDPGLGLRLIYFSYDVKMKEKGDIPEGYSVSREKKERFSLILESASTNQTSMYLCASRDTLADNEQFFGPGTRLTVL.

The chain recombines TRBV19 with TRBJ1-2; 10 bases are shared with TRBD1. After removal of 5 bases from V and 6 bases from J, the junction contained 12 bases not matched to a gene. The CDR3 totals 16 residues. Germline-derived CDR1 and CDR2 are LNHDA and SQIVND (reference sequence). The CDR3 DNA is TGTGCCAGTAGTGCACCGCCGGGACAGGGGATCCATGGCTACACCTTC. Translating gives CASSAPPGQGIHGYTF.

The J gene is TRBJ2-7, the V gene TRBV4-1; 9 nucleotides line up with TRBD1. Germline CDR1 and CDR2: MGHRA and YSYEKL. The CDR3 sequence is 15 residues long. V was clipped by 1 base and J by 2 bases; unmatched bases: 3. DNA for the CDR3: TGCGCCAGCAGCCAAGGGACAGGGGCTACCTACGAGCAGTACTTC. Its translation: CASSQGTGATYEQYF.

CDR3: CASRRPDSSYEQYF. The CDR3 bases are TGTGCCAGCAGGAGACCGGACAGCTCCTACGAGCAGTACTTC. The chain carries TRBV6-5 and TRBJ2-7; a weak D match, TRBD1 (6 bases). The CDR3 sequence is 14 residues long. From germline, CDR1 is MNHEY and CDR2 SVGAGI. Trimming stripped 6 bases from V and 0 bases from J, with 12 bases between.

Comment on this clone: At one end, the junction sequence differs from germline, possibly due to a read error. The CDR3 reads CASSSQPGQGAYGQYF. CDR3 bases: TGTGCCAGTAGTTCTCAACCGGGACAGGGCGCATACGGGCAGTACTTC. The rearrangement uses TRBV19 and TRBJ2-7; the match to TRBD1 covers 9 bases. Germline assignment: CDR1 LNHDA and CDR2 SQIVND (reference sequence). The CDR3 length is 16 residues.

The gene calls are TRBV5-6 and TRBJ2-1; a weak D match, TRBD1 (5 bases). The V and J ends lost 4 bases and 5 bases respectively, with 7 bases between them. CDR3 length: 12 residues. From germline, CDR1 is SGHDT and CDR2 YYEEEE. CDR3 sequence reads: CASSIGDNEQFF. Written as DNA, the CDR3 is TGTGCCAGCAGCATAGGGGACAATGAGCAGTTCTTC. The full variable domain, completed using reference TRBV5-6 and TRBJ2-1, is DAGVTQSPTHLIKTRGQQVTLRCSPKSGHDTVSWYQQALGQGPQFIFQYYEEEERQRGNFPDRFSGHQFPNYSSELNVNALLLGDSALYLCASSIGDNEQFFGPGTRLTVL.

V and J are TRBV5-1 and TRBJ2-1; TRBD1 matches 8 bases. Germline lookup yields CDR1 SGHRS and CDR2 YFSETQ. Trimming removed 6 bases from V and 3 bases from J; junction bases left unmatched: 5. This CDR3 is 14 amino acids long. CDR3 sequence: CASMETGVYNEQFF. As DNA, the CDR3 is TGCGCCAGCATGGAGACAGGGGTCTACAATGAGCAGTTCTTC.

This chain joins TRBV7-9 and TRBJ1-1, with 9 nucleotides matching TRBD1. This CDR3 is built from 15 residues. V trimming: 6 bases; J trimming: 0 bases; junction bases outside the gene matches: 5. Germline V gene data show CDR1 as SEHNR and CDR2 as FQNEAQ (reference sequence). CDR3 loop: CASRSDRGMNTEAFF. In DNA, the CDR3 is TGTGCCAGCAGATCGGACAGGGGTATGAACACTGAAGCTTTCTTT.

This clone occurred a few times. The chain joins TRBV5-5 to TRBJ2-7, with 7 bases aligning to TRBD1. The germline V gene has CDR1 SGHKS and CDR2 YYEKEE (reference sequence). The CDR3 runs 14 residues. The V segment lost 2 bases and the J segment 3 bases; nucleotides outside the gene matches: 5. As DNA, the CDR3 is TGTGCCAGCAGCTTATGGGACAGCCGCTACGAGCAGTACTTC. Translation: CASSLWDSRYEQYF.

The V call is TRBV5-6, the J call TRBJ2-3; the match to TRBD1 covers 8 bases. The germline gives CDR1 SGHDT, CDR2 YYEEEE. The CDR3 consists of 14 residues. The ends lost 3 bases at V and 1 base at J; junction bases unmatched: 1. For the CDR3, the DNA is TGTGCCAGCAGCTCGACAGGGGGCACAGATACGCAGTATTTT. Residues: CASSSTGGTDTQYF.

The chain couples TRBV11-2 to TRBJ2-5, with 11 bases that match TRBD1. Germline V gives CDR1 SGHAT, CDR2 FQNNGV. V shed 5 bases, J shed 2 bases, and the junction held 10 bases outside the gene matches. The CDR3 loop spans 17 amino acids. CDR3 loop: CASSPPGQGVSQETQYF. The CDR3 DNA reads as TGTGCCAGCAGCCCCCCGGGACAGGGGGTATCACAAGAGACCCAGTACTTC.

Regarding this clone: Relative to the germline gene, one junction end is altered; a read error may explain this. CDR3 loop: CASSKRGGSDQPQHF. The CDR3 DNA sequence: TGTGCCAGCAGTAAACGGGGTGGTAGCGATCAGCCCCAGCATTTT. The V gene is TRBV2, the J gene TRBJ1-5; D not resolved. Germline V gene lookup returns CDR1 SNHLY and CDR2 FYNNEI. This CDR3 spans 15 amino acids.

This sequence joins TRBV2 and TRBJ2-5; 10 bases map to TRBD1. After removal of 6 bases from V and 11 bases from J, the junction contained 15 bases not matched to a gene. Germline V gene lookup returns CDR1 SNHLY and CDR2 FYNNEI. CDR3 length: 15 amino acids. This CDR3 is CASRTGTGVDEEQYF. In DNA form, the CDR3 reads TGTGCCAGCAGAACCGGGACAGGGGTCGATGAGGAGCAGTACTTC.

J is TRBJ2-5 and V is TRBV4-2, with D tentatively TRBD1 (6 bases). V gave up 1 base and J gave up 4 bases, with 16 bases separating them. The germline V gene encodes CDR1 LGHNA and CDR2 YNFKEQ. This CDR3 has 16 amino acids. The CDR3 protein is CASSQGVRGFLETQYF. CDR3 bases: TGTGCCAGCAGCCAAGGGGTCAGGGGTTTCTTAGAGACCCAGTACTTC.

About this clone: The junction departs from the called germline gene at one end, perhaps through a read error. The V and J genes are TRBV5-1 and TRBJ2-3, with a tentative D call TRBD1 (6 bases). Germline CDR1 SGHRS, CDR2 YFSETQ. The CDR3 length is 16 residues. The CDR3 nucleotides are TGCGCCAGCAGCTTGGTAGCGACAGGTGTTCAAGATGCGCAGTATTTT. Translating gives CASSLVATGVQDAQYF.

CDR3: CASSFTGNSGANVLTF. CDR3 coding DNA: TGCGCCAGCAGCTTTACAGGGAACTCTGGGGCCAACGTCCTGACTTTC. The V gene is TRBV5-1, the J gene TRBJ2-6; a possible D gene is TRBD1 (6 bases). The germline V gene encodes CDR1 SGHRS and CDR2 YFSETQ. V gave up 2 bases and J gave up 0 bases, with 9 bases separating them. This CDR3 has 16 residues.

The CDR3: CSSRAGSTDTQYF. CDR3 DNA sequence: TGCAGCTCGAGAGCGGGAAGCACAGATACGCAGTATTTT. This sequence joins TRBV29-1 and TRBJ2-3; the match to TRBD2 covers 7 bases. V lost 8 bases and J lost 0; bases outside the gene matches: 5. The CDR3 contains 13 residues. Germline values: CDR1 SQVTM, CDR2 ANQGSEA.

The CDR3 loop reads CASSLVLAGGDTQYF. For the CDR3, the DNA is TGCGCCAGCAGCTTGGTTTTAGCGGGGGGGGATACGCAGTATTTT. The V gene is TRBV5-1, the J gene TRBJ2-3; 11 bases map to TRBD2. The CDR3 extends over 15 amino acids. V shed 0 bases and J 6 bases; nucleotides not matched to a gene: 3. Germline loops: CDR1 SGHRS, CDR2 YFSETQ.

This clone was seen a single time. The chain joins TRBV27 to TRBJ2-7; possible D gene TRBD2, 6 bases. The CDR3 length is 13 residues. The germline gives CDR1 MNHEY, CDR2 SMNVEV (reference sequence). Trimming pared 0 bases from V and 3 bases from J, leaving 6 bases between. CDR3 loop: CASSLSRDYEQYF. The CDR3 nucleotides are TGTGCCAGCAGTTTATCGCGGGACTACGAGCAGTACTTC.

V and J are TRBV5-1 and TRBJ2-3; D uncertain. Deletions cut 0 bases from V and 1 base from J, with 3 bases between. This CDR3 contains 13 residues. The germline gives CDR1 SGHRS, CDR2 YFSETQ. CDR3 residues: CASSLAGTDTQYF. The CDR3 DNA is TGCGCCAGCAGCTTGGCCGGCACAGATACGCAGTATTTT.

This clone was detected a few times. The rearrangement links TRBV7-3 to TRBJ2-1, with D possibly being TRBD1 (6 bases). Germline values: CDR1 SGHTA, CDR2 FQGTGA. The V and J ends lost 5 bases and 6 bases respectively, with 14 bases between them. The CDR3 covers 14 residues. The CDR3 sequence is CASSPGERANEQFF. CDR3 coding DNA: TGTGCCAGCAGCCCAGGGGAAAGGGCCAATGAGCAGTTCTTC.